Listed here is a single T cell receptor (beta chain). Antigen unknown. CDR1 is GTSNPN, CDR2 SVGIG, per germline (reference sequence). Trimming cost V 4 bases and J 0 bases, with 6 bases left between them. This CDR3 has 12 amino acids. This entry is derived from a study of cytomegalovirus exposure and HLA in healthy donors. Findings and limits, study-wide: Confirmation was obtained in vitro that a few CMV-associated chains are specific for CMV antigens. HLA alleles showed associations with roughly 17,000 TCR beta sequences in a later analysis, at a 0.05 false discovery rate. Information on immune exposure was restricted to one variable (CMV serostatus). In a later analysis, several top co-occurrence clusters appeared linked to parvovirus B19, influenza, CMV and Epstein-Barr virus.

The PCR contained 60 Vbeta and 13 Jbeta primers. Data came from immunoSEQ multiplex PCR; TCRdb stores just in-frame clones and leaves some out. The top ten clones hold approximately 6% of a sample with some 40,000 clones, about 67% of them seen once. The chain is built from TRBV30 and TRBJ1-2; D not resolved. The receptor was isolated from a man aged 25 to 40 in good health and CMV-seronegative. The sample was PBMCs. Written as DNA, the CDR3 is TGTGCCTGGACGGGGTCTAACTATGGCTACACCTTC. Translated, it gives CAWTGSNYGYTF.